A single sample is the source of the 21 T cell receptor beta chains below, sequenced in a study of human T cells and chemical hapten exposure (dated by TCRdb to 2020 to 2022). The intended sense of this specimen's time point label: patch test 3, about 24 weeks after DPC sensitization. Sample treatment or condition, as interpreted from the label and publication: therapeutic diphenylcyclopropenone sensitization with weekly scalp DPC. Library construction relied on RACE. The sequencer listed for this sample is NextSeq 500. TCRdb reprocessed the public reads (quality trimming at Q25 with fastp, clone calling with MiXCR) and kept in-frame beta chains. Each record represents a unique CDR3 protein, reported with the most common genes and DNA among its rows. The sample profile shows about 120,000 distinct CDR3 sequences; 11% of them were found once. The leading ten clones occupy more than 2% of the sample.

The sample was whole blood, taken in connection with sensitization to the hapten diphenylcyclopropenone (DPC). These receptors were obtained from a woman between 45 and 60 years old with alopecia areata. Some clones in this sample may be carry-over from other donors' samples.

The table lists this clonotype with a few counts. The genes are TRBV2 and TRBJ1-2, with D unclear. Trimming removed 5 bases at V and 2 bases at J, with 15 bases between. Germline V gene sequence: CDR1 SNHLY, CDR2 FYNNEI. The CDR3 has 15 amino acids. Written as DNA, the CDR3 is TGTGCCAGCAGTCTCCCTGCGGTGGGGAACTATGGCTACACCTTC. It encodes CASSLPAVGNYGYTF.

The chain uses TRBV6-1 and TRBJ1-1; tentatively, D is TRBD1 (6 bases). V dropped 3 bases and J dropped 8 bases, with 10 bases sitting between them. Germline values: CDR1 MNHNS, CDR2 SASEGT. CDR3 size: 12 residues. Here the CDR3 reads CASSDPGEEAFF. DNA for the CDR3: TGTGCCAGCAGTGATCCAGGGGAGGAAGCTTTCTTT.

V and J are TRBV7-9 and TRBJ2-5; a possible D gene is TRBD2 (6 bases). Germline lookup yields CDR1 SEHNR and CDR2 FQNEAQ (reference sequence). Trimming stripped 5 bases from V and 0 bases from J, with 13 bases between. CDR3 length: 15 residues. The CDR3 loop is CASSPRASDQETQYF. The DNA of the CDR3 is TGTGCCAGCAGCCCGAGGGCTAGCGACCAAGAGACCCAGTACTTC. Full variable domain (rest looked up from reference TRBV7-9 and TRBJ2-5): DTGVSQNPRHKITKRGQNVTFRCDPISEHNRLYWYRQTLGQGPEFLTYFQNEAQLEKSRLLSDRFSAERPKGSFSTLEIQRTEQGDSAMYLCASSPRASDQETQYFGPGTRLLVL.

This clonotype was found a few times. V usage is TRBV29-1 and J usage is TRBJ2-2; no reliable D call. Germline V gives CDR1 SQVTM, CDR2 ANQGSEA. This CDR3 contains 13 residues. V shed 7 bases and J shed 7 bases, with 16 bases lying between them. CDR3 region: CSGQDGAYGELFF. DNA for the CDR3: TGCAGCGGCCAGGACGGCGCCTACGGGGAGCTGTTTTTT.

The chain carries TRBV15 and TRBJ2-2, with 9 positions matching TRBD1. Germline V gene data show CDR1 as LNHNV and CDR2 as YYDKDF (reference sequence). V dropped 2 bases and J dropped 5; count of bases not matched to a gene: 3. The CDR3 totals 15 residues. The CDR3 protein is CATSRRTGETGELFF. The CDR3 DNA follows: TGTGCCACCAGCAGAAGGACAGGGGAAACCGGGGAGCTGTTTTTT.

This clonotype was observed at least ten times. V usage is TRBV20-1 and J usage is TRBJ2-5; TRBD2 aligns across 15 bases. Trimming at V came to 4 bases and at J to 2 bases, leaving 5 bases not matched to a gene. Germline loops: CDR1 DFQATT, CDR2 SNEGSKA (reference sequence). The CDR3 is 16 amino acids. The CDR3 loop is CSATGTSGGTQETQYF. DNA for the CDR3: TGCAGTGCTACAGGGACTAGCGGGGGGACTCAAGAGACCCAGTACTTC.

V usage is TRBV10-2 and J usage is TRBJ1-2; weak D call: TRBD1 (6 bases). V was trimmed by 7 bases and J by 5 bases, leaving 11 bases between them. The CDR3 consists of 12 residues. Germline V lookup: CDR1 WSHSY, CDR2 SAAADI. This chain's CDR3 is CASTTTGYGYTF. CDR3 nucleotide sequence: TGCGCCAGCACAACGACAGGATATGGCTACACCTTC.

This clonotype appeared many times. The V gene is TRBV12-3 or TRBV12-4, the J gene TRBJ2-7, with 7 bases that match TRBD1. This CDR3 comprises 17 residues. V trimming: 5 bases; J trimming: 3 bases; junction bases outside the gene matches: 16. CDR3 DNA: TGTGCCAGCAGTGGTTTCGCCGGGACAGTGACTTACTACGAGCAGTACTTC. As protein: CASSGFAGTVTYYEQYF.

The V gene is TRBV6-1, the J gene TRBJ2-3; D is possibly TRBD1 (6 bases). From germline, CDR1 is MNHNS and CDR2 SASEGT. This CDR3 is built from 15 residues. The V gene lost 2 bases and the J gene lost 1 base, with 10 bases spanning the gap. CDR3 in amino acids: CASSERDTRTDTQYF. As DNA, the CDR3 is TGTGCCAGCAGTGAAAGGGACACCCGCACAGATACGCAGTATTTT.

This clonotype was detected ten times or more. This CDR3 reads CSAPGQGARNEQFF. The CDR3 DNA follows: TGCAGTGCTCCAGGACAGGGGGCGAGGAATGAGCAGTTCTTC. The gene calls are TRBV20-1 and TRBJ2-1; 11 bases are shared with TRBD1. J was trimmed by 7 bases and V by 5 bases; bases with no gene match: 7. The CDR3 consists of 14 residues. Germline assignment: CDR1 DFQATT and CDR2 SNEGSKA (reference sequence).

The chain is built from TRBV20-1 and TRBJ2-7, with D tentatively TRBD1 (6 bases). There are 12 residues in the CDR3. Trimming cost V 5 bases and J 4 bases, with 12 bases left between them. CDR1 and CDR2 (germline): DFQATT, SNEGSKA (reference sequence). This chain's CDR3 is CSAATGRYEQYF. In DNA, the CDR3 is TGCAGTGCTGCCACAGGGAGATACGAGCAGTACTTC.

This clonotype was seen more than once but under ten times. The chain carries TRBV11-1 and TRBJ2-3; D uncertain. This CDR3 comprises 13 residues. V lost 8 bases to trimming and J lost 1 base, with 10 bases between them. Germline V gene sequence: CDR1 SGHAT, CDR2 FQDESV (reference sequence). The chain's CDR3 is CASRIRGTDTQYF. CDR3 coding DNA: TGTGCCAGCCGGATTCGGGGCACAGATACGCAGTATTTT.

The chain is built from TRBV7-9 and TRBJ2-3, with TRBD2 matching over 10 bases. V gave up 5 bases and J gave up 0 bases; unmatched junction bases: 5. CDR1 SEHNR and CDR2 FQNEAQ come from the germline V gene (reference sequence). CDR3 length: 16 amino acids. The DNA for the CDR3 is TGTGCCAGCAGCCAACGACTAGCGGGTAGCACAGATACGCAGTATTTT. It translates to CASSQRLAGSTDTQYF.

This clonotype was found a few times. This chain links TRBV7-7 with TRBJ2-1, with TRBD2 matching 15 bases. The CDR3 is made up of 14 amino acids. Germline-derived CDR1 and CDR2 are SSHAT and FNYEAQ (reference sequence). With V trimmed by 5 bases and J by 12 bases, 5 bases remained unmatched. The CDR3 loop is CASSPGLAGGAQFF. The DNA for the CDR3 is TGTGCCAGCAGCCCGGGACTAGCGGGGGGTGCGCAGTTCTTC.

This clonotype was seen many times. The chain combines TRBV9 with TRBJ2-1, with D perhaps being TRBD1 or TRBD2 (5 bases each). This CDR3 is 18 amino acids long. Germline V lookup: CDR1 SGDLS, CDR2 YYNGEE. V was pared by 2 bases and J by 3 bases, with 21 bases between. The CDR3 coding sequence is TGTGCCAGCAGCGTGAGGGCGCGGCAGGGCGTAGGCTACAATGAGCAGTTCTTC. This encodes CASSVRARQGVGYNEQFF.

The table lists this clonotype with a few counts. The chain joins TRBV20-1 to TRBJ2-5; a possible D gene is TRBD1 (5 bases). Germline CDR1 is DFQATT and CDR2 is SNEGSKA (reference sequence). CDR3 length: 13 residues. With 3 bases removed from V and 1 base from J, the gap between germline ends came to 9 bases. CDR3 sequence: CSASRVLQETQYF. The CDR3, as DNA: TGCAGTGCTAGCAGGGTCCTCCAAGAGACCCAGTACTTC.

This clonotype has only a few counts. The chain couples TRBV12-3 or TRBV12-4 to TRBJ1-1; possible D gene TRBD1, 6 bases. The CDR3 loop spans 14 amino acids. Trimming left V 7 bases short and J 4 bases short, with 16 bases between. CDR3 amino acids: CASTLNREVTEAFF. The DNA for the CDR3 is TGTGCCAGCACCCTAAACAGGGAGGTCACTGAAGCTTTCTTT.

This sequence joins TRBV12-3 or TRBV12-4 and TRBJ2-3, with D perhaps matching TRBD2 (6 bases). CDR3 length equals 17 residues. V was clipped by 5 bases and J by 0 bases, with 18 bases between them. The CDR3 protein is CASSQPGLAGSTDTQYF. The CDR3 region has the DNA TGTGCCAGCAGTCAGCCGGGACTCGCTGGGAGCACAGATACGCAGTATTTT.

The rearrangement joins TRBV6-2 or TRBV6-3 to TRBJ2-1; D might be TRBD1 or TRBD2, each matching 6 bases. In germline, CDR1 is MNHEY, CDR2 SVGEGT. V gave up 11 bases and J gave up 9 bases, with 14 bases separating them. The CDR3 totals 11 residues. The CDR3 nucleotides read TGTGCCGGGGGCCAGGGAGGTGAGCAGTTCTTC. This translates into CAGGQGGEQFF.

The chain has TRBV29-1 and TRBJ1-1; D unclear. The CDR3 totals 13 residues. V was trimmed by 3 bases and J by 0 bases, leaving 8 bases between them. CDR1 and CDR2 (germline): SQVTM, ANQGSEA. Written as DNA, the CDR3 is TGCAGCGTTGACAGCTCTATGAACACTGAAGCTTTCTTT. Translation gives CSVDSSMNTEAFF.

The chain links TRBV10-3 to TRBJ2-3; 12 nucleotides agree with TRBD2. Trimming cost V 9 bases and J 4 bases; bases outside gene matches: 5. Looked up from germline, CDR1 is ENHRY and CDR2 is SYGVKD. CDR3 length equals 14 residues. The CDR3 DNA reads as TGTGCCATTACGACTAGCGGGGGCCCAGATACGCAGTATTTT. Its translation is CAITTSGGPDTQYF.